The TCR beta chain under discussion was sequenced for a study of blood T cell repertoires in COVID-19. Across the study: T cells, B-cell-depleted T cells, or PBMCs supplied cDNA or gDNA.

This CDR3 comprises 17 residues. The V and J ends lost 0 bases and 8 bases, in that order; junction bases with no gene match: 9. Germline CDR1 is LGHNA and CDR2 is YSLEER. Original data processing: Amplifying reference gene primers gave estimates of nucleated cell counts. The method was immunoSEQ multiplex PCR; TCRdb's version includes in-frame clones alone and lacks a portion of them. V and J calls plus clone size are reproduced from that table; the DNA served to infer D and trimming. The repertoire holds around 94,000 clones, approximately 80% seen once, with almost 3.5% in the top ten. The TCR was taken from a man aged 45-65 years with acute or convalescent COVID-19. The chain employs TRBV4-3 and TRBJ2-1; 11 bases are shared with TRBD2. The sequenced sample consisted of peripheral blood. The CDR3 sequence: CASSQDRASGGRYEQFF. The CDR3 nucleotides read TGCGCCAGCAGCCAAGATAGGGCTAGCGGGGGGCGATATGAGCAGTTCTTC.